The next 15 T cell receptor beta chains were all read from a single sample in a study of breast tumors, draining lymph nodes, adjacent tissues. Each CDR3 protein is one row after TCRdb ran MiXCR on the multiplex PCR reads. The table records approximately 210,000 distinct CDR3 sequences, less than 35% of them present only once. Samples came from axillary lymph nodes draining the breast cancer. The sequencing input was axillary lymph node tissue. These TCRs come from a female donor with breast cancer. Some clones in this sample may be carry-over from other donors' samples.

This sequence joins TRBV20-1 and TRBJ2-3, with 8 nucleotides matching TRBD1. V lost 0 bases to trimming and J lost 1 base; unmatched junction nucleotides: 12. This CDR3 is built from 18 residues. CDR1 and CDR2 from the germline V gene are DFQATT and SNEGSKA (reference sequence). The chain's CDR3 is CSARDPHRPGGRTDTQYF. The CDR3 DNA follows: TGCAGTGCTAGAGATCCTCATCGACCAGGGGGCCGCACAGATACGCAGTATTTT.

This clonotype was observed at least ten times. The chain has TRBV5-1 and TRBJ2-3; D is possibly TRBD1 (5 bases). Germline V gives CDR1 SGHRS, CDR2 YFSETQ. The CDR3 contains 14 residues. Trimming removed 4 bases from V and 3 bases from J, with 12 bases in between. The CDR3 nucleotides read TGCGCCAGCAGCGTCGACCAGGGTACAGATACGCAGTATTTT. Its translation is CASSVDQGTDTQYF.

This clonotype appeared a single time. This chain joins TRBV12-5 and TRBJ2-1; 7 bases map to TRBD1. With V trimmed by 0 bases and J by 2 bases, 4 bases remained unmatched. Germline-derived CDR1 and CDR2 are LGHNT and FRNRAP. CDR3 size: 16 residues. The CDR3 spells CASGLVQGRTYNEQFF. In nucleotides, the CDR3 is TGTGCTAGTGGTTTGGTACAGGGGCGGACCTACAATGAGCAGTTCTTC.

In this sample, this clonotype turned up many times. V gene TRBV6-1 combines with J gene TRBJ2-7, with D tentatively TRBD1 (6 bases). Germline CDR1 reads MNHNS; CDR2 reads SASEGT. The CDR3 covers 15 residues. The V gene lost 7 bases and the J gene lost 0 bases, with 16 bases spanning the gap. This chain's CDR3 is CASKSMGHSSYEQYF. CDR3 bases: TGTGCCAGCAAGTCGATGGGACACAGCTCCTACGAGCAGTACTTC.

In its sample, this clonotype was seen many times. The chain is built from TRBV11-2 and TRBJ2-7; 11 bases are shared with TRBD2. Germline trimming cut 1 base from V and 6 bases from J; bases unmatched to any gene: 14. Per germline, CDR1 SGHAT and CDR2 FQNNGV. The CDR3 has 18 amino acids. CDR3 coding DNA: TGTGCCAGCAGCTTAGTAGCGGGGGGGCCCCCCCCTGCTGGCGAGCAGTACTTC. Its protein product is CASSLVAGGPPPAGEQYF.

This clonotype was counted many times. This chain joins TRBV14 and TRBJ2-1, with 8 bases fitting TRBD2. CDR3 size: 17 residues. The V gene end was trimmed by 1 base and the J gene end by 4 bases; junction bases not matched to a gene: 9. The germline gives CDR1 SGHDN, CDR2 FVKESK. CDR3 region: CASSQVDTGGRYNEQFF. The CDR3 DNA reads as TGTGCCAGCAGCCAAGTCGATACGGGAGGGCGTTACAATGAGCAGTTCTTC. Combining the CDR3 with reference TRBV14 and TRBJ2-1 gives the whole variable domain EAGVTQFPSHSVIEKGQTVTLRCDPISGHDNLYWYRRVMGKEIKFLLHFVKESKQDESGMPNNRFLAERTGGTYSTLKVQPAELEDSGVYFCASSQVDTGGRYNEQFFGPGTRLTVL.

Many counts were recorded for this clonotype. The chain couples TRBV2 to TRBJ1-5; D unclear. V lost 2 bases, J lost 3 bases, and 11 bases lay in between. Germline V gene data show CDR1 as SNHLY and CDR2 as FYNNEI. The CDR3 contains 15 residues. As DNA, the CDR3 is TGTGCCAGCAGTGAAACCGGACGGAACAATCAGCCCCAGCATTTT. Encoded protein: CASSETGRNNQPQHF.

This clonotype was recorded many times. The chain recombines TRBV20-1 with TRBJ1-2; a weak D match, TRBD1 (6 bases). The CDR3 consists of 11 residues. The germline V gene encodes CDR1 DFQATT and CDR2 SNEGSKA (reference sequence). V was trimmed by 6 bases and J by 7 bases, leaving 12 bases between them. The CDR3 DNA reads TGCAGTGCCCTACAGGGCTTTGGCTACACCTTC. Amino acid sequence: CSALQGFGYTF.

The sample holds many counts of this clonotype. The V and J genes are TRBV5-5 and TRBJ2-7, with D possibly matching TRBD1 (5 bases). This CDR3 contains 14 residues. Germline CDR1 and CDR2: SGHKS and YYEKEE (reference sequence). Between the trimmed V and J ends, which lost 0 bases and 2 bases, there was a span of 9 bases. CDR3 region: CASSLEAGPYEQYF. CDR3 nucleotide sequence: TGTGCCAGCAGCTTGGAGGCAGGGCCCTACGAGCAGTACTTC.

This clonotype was observed many times. The CDR3 protein is CASGVAGQGRYEQYF. The DNA of the CDR3 is TGTGCCAGCGGGGTGGCGGGACAGGGAAGATACGAGCAGTACTTC. V is TRBV6-5 and J is TRBJ2-7; 9 bases line up with TRBD1. Germline V gene lookup returns CDR1 MNHEY and CDR2 SVGAGI. V shed 8 bases, J shed 4 bases, and the junction held 12 bases outside the gene matches. The CDR3 totals 15 residues.

This clonotype came up many times. This rearrangement joins TRBV7-8 to TRBJ2-3; D possibly corresponds to TRBD2 (5 bases). This CDR3 has 15 amino acids. Per germline, CDR1 SGHVS and CDR2 FQNEAQ. V gave up 1 base and J gave up 6 bases, with 14 bases separating them. This CDR3 reads CASSLERNWADTQYF. DNA of the CDR3: TGTGCCAGCAGCTTAGAGCGGAACTGGGCGGATACGCAGTATTTT. The entire variable domain, with the rest obtained from reference TRBV7-8 and TRBJ2-3, is as follows: GAGVSQSPRYKVAKRGQDVALRCDPISGHVSLFWYQQALGQGPEFLTYFQNEAQLDKSGLPSDRFFAERPEGSVSTLKIQRTQQEDSAVYLCASSLERNWADTQYFGPGTRLTVL.

In the case of this clonotype: The CDR3 does not close with the conserved phenylalanine or tryptophan, likely indicating a read error. The V call is TRBV14, the J call TRBJ1-2; unclear D gene. There are 13 residues in the CDR3. Germline lookup yields CDR1 SGHDN and CDR2 FVKESK. V lost 1 base to trimming and J lost 5 bases, with 8 bases between them. The CDR3 nucleotides read TGTGCCAGCAGCCAAGGGTGTAGGTATGGCTACACCTCC. Its translation: CASSQGCRYGYTS.

At least ten counts were recorded for this clonotype. The chain recombines TRBV12-3 or TRBV12-4 with TRBJ1-5; D uncertain. The CDR3 runs to 12 residues. V lost 5 bases to trimming and J lost 5 bases, with 7 bases between them. CDR3 loop: CASSPDHQPQHF. CDR3 bases: TGTGCCAGCAGTCCCGACCATCAGCCCCAGCATTTT.

A word on this clonotype: Compared with germline, one end of the junction differs, possibly owing to a read error. This chain joins TRBV9 and TRBJ2-7; no reliable D call. Per the germline V gene, CDR1 is SGDLS and CDR2 is YYNGEE. The CDR3 is 14 amino acids. The CDR3 sequence: CASSVYEESYVQSF. Here the CDR3 DNA reads TGTGCCAGCAGCGTATACGAGGAGTCCTACGTGCAGTCCTTC. The full variable domain, completed using reference TRBV9 and TRBJ2-7, is DSGVTQTPKHLITATGQRVTLRCSPRSGDLSVYWYQQSLDQGLQFLIQYYNGEERAKGNILERFSAQQFPDLHSELNLSSLELGDSALYFCASSVYEESYVQSFGPGTRLTVT.

This clonotype was found many times. One junction end does not reproduce the germline sequence, and a read error may be involved. The CDR3 bases are TGTGCCAGCATTCTCACTAGCGGGAGCATAGATACGCAGTATTTT. Protein product: CASILTSGSIDTQYF. V usage is TRBV2 and J usage is TRBJ2-3; 11 bases fit TRBD2. Germline values: CDR1 SNHLY, CDR2 FYNNEI. The CDR3 sequence is 15 residues long.